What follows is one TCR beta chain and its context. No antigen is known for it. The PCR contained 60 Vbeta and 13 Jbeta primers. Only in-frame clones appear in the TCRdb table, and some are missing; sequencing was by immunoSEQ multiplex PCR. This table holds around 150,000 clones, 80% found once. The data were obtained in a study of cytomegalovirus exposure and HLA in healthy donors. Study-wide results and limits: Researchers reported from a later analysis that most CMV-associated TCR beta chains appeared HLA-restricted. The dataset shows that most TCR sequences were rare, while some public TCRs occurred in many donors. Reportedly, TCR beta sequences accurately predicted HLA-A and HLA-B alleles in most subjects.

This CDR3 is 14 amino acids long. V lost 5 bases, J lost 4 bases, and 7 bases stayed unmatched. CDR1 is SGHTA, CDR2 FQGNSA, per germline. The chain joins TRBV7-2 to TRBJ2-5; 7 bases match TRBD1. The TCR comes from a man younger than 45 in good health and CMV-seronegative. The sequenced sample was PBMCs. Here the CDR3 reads CASSRGQFTETQYF. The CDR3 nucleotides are TGTGCCAGCAGCCGGGGACAGTTCACAGAGACCCAGTACTTC.